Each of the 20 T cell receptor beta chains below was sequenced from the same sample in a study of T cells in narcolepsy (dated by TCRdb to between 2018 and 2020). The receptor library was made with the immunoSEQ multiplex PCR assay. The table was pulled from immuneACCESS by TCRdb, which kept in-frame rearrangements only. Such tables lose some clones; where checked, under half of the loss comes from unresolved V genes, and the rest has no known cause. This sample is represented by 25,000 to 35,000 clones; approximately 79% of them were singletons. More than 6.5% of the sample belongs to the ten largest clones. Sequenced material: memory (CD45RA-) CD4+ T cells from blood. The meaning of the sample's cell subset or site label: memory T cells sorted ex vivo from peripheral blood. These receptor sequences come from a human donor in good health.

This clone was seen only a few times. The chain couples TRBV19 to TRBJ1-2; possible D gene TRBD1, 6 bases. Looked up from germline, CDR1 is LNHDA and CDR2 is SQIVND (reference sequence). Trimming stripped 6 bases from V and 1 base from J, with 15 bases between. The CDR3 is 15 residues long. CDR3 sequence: CASRLPYRDNYGYTF. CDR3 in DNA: TGTGCCAGTAGACTTCCTTACAGGGATAACTATGGCTACACCTTC.

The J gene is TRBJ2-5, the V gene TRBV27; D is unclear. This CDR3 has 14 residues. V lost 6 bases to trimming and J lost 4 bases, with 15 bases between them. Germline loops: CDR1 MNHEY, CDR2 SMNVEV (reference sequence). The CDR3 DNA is TGTGCCAGCAGGAGAGATGGTCGCCGAGAGACCCAGTACTTC. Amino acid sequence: CASRRDGRRETQYF.

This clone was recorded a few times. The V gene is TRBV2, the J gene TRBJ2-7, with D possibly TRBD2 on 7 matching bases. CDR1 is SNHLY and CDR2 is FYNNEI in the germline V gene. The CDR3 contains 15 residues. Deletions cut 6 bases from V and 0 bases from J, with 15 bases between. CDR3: CASSLGGGTSYEQYF. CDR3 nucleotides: TGTGCCAGCAGCCTCGGCGGGGGCACCTCCTACGAGCAGTACTTC.

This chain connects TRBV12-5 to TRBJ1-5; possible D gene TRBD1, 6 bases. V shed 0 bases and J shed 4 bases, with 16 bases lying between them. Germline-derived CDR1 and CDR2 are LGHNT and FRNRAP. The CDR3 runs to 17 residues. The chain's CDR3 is CASGLVLVGGRNQPQHF. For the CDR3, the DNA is TGTGCTAGTGGTTTGGTACTTGTGGGGGGCCGTAATCAGCCCCAGCATTTT.

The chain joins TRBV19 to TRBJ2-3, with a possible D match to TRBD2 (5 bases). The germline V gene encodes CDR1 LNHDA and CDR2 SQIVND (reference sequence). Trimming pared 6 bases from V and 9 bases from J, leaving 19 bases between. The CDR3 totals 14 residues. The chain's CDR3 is CASSSDWAVGTQYF. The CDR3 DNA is TGTGCCAGTAGCTCGGACTGGGCCGTGGGAACGCAGTATTTT.

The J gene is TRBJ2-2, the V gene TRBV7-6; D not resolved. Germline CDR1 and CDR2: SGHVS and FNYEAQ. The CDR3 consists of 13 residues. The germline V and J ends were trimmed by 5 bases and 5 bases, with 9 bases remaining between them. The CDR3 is CASSPSPTGELFF. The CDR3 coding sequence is TGTGCCAGCAGCCCCTCTCCAACCGGGGAGCTGTTTTTT.

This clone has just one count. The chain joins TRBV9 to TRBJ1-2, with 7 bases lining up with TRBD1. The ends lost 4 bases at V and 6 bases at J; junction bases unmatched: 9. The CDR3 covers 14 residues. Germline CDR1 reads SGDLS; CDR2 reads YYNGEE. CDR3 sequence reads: CASSPMTGTHGYTF. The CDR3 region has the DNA TGTGCCAGCAGCCCCATGACAGGGACCCATGGCTACACCTTC.

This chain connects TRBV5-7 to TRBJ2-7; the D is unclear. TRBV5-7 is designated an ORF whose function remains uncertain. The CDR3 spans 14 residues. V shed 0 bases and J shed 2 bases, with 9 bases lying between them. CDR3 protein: CASSLVGSPYEQYF. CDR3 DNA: TGTGCCAGCAGCTTGGTGGGTAGCCCCTACGAGCAGTACTTC.

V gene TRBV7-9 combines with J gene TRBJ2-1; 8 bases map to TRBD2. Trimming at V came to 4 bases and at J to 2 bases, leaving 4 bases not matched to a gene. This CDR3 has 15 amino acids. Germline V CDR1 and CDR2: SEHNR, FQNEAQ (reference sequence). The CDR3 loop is CASSYGTSTYNEQFF. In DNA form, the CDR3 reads TGTGCCAGCAGCTACGGGACTAGTACCTACAATGAGCAGTTCTTC.

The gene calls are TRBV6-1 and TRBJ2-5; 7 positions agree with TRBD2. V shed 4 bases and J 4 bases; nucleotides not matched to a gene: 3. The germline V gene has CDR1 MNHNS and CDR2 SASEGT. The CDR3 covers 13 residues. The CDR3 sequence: CASSAGGRETQYF. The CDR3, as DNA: TGTGCCAGCAGTGCCGGGGGGAGAGAGACCCAGTACTTC.

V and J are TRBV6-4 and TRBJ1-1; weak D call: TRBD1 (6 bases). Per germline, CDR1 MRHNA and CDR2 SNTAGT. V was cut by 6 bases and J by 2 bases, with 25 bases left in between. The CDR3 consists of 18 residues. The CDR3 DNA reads TGTGCCAGCAGCCCCGTGGCGGGGGCGCAAGGTCGTAACACTGAAGCTTTCTTT. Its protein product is CASSPVAGAQGRNTEAFF.

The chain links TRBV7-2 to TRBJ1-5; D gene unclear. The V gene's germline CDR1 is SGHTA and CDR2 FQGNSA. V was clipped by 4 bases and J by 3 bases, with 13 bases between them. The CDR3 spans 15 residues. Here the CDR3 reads CASSWVRGDNQPQHF. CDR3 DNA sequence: TGTGCCAGCAGCTGGGTCCGCGGGGACAATCAGCCCCAGCATTTT.

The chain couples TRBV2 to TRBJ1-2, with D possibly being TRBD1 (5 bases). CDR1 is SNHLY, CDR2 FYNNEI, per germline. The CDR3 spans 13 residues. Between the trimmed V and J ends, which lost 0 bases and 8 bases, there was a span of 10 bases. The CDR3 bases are TGTGCCAGCAGTGAAGCGGGGGATCTAGGCTACACCTTC. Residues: CASSEAGDLGYTF.

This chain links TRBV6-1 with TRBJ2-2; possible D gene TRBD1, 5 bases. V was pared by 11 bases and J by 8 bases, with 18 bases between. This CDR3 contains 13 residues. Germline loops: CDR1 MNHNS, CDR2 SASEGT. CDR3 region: CAPKGQERGELFF. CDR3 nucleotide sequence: TGTGCCCCCAAGGGGCAGGAAAGGGGGGAGCTGTTTTTT.

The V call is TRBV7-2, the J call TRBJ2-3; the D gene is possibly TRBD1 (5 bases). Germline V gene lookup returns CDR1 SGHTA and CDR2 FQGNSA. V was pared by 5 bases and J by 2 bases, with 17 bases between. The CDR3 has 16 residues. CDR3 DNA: TGTGCCAGCAGCGCTCACAGGACCTCAAACACAGATACGCAGTATTTT. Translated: CASSAHRTSNTDTQYF.

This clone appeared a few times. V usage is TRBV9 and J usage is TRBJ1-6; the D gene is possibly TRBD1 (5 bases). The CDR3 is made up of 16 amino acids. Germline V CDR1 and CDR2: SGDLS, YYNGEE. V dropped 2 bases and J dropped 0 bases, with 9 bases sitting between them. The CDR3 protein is CASSVGGSSYNSPLHF. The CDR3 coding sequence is TGTGCCAGCAGCGTCGGGGGGAGCTCCTATAATTCACCCCTCCACTTT.

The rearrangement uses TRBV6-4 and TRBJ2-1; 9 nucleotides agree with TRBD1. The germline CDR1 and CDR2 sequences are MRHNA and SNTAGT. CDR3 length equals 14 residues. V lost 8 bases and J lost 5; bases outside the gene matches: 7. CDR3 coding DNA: TGTGCCAGCCCTGGGGACAGGGTTAACAATGAGCAGTTCTTC. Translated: CASPGDRVNNEQFF.

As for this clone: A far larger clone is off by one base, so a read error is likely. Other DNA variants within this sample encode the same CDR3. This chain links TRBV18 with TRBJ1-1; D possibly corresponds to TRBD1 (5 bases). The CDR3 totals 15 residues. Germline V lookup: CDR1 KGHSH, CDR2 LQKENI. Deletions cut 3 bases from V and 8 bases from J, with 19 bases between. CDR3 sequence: CASSPFSVGGAEAFF. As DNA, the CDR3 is TGTGCCAGCTCACCGTTTTCAGTGGGCGGGGCGGAAGCTTTCTTT.

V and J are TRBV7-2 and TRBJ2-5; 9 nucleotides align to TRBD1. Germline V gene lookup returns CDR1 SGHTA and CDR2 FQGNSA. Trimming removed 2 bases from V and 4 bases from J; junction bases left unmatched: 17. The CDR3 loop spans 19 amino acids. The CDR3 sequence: CASSLRRGGTGGSRETQYF. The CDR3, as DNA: TGTGCCAGCAGCTTAAGGAGGGGTGGAACAGGGGGCTCTCGAGAGACCCAGTACTTC.

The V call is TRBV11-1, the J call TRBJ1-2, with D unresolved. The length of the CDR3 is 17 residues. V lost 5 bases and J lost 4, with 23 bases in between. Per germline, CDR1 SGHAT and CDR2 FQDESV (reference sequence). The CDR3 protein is CASSSWRKAGRTYGYTF. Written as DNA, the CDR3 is TGTGCCAGCAGCAGTTGGCGTAAAGCTGGAAGGACCTATGGCTACACCTTC.